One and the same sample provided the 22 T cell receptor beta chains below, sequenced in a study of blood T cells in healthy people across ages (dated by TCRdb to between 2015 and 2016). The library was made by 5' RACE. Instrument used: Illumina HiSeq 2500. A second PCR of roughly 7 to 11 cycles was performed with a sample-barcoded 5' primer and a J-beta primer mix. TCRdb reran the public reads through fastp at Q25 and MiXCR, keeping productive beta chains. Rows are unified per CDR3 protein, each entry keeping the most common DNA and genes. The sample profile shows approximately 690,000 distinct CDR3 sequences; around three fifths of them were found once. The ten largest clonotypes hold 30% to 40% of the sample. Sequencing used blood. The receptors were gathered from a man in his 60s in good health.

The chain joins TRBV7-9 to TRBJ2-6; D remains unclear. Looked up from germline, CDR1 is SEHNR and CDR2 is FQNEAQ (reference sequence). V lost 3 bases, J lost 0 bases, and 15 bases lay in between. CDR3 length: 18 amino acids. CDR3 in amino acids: CASSFDDGRHSGANVLTF. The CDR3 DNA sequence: TGTGCCAGCAGCTTTGATGACGGACGCCACTCTGGGGCCAACGTCCTGACTTTC. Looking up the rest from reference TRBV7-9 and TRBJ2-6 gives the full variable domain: DTGVSQNPRHKITKRGQNVTFRCDPISEHNRLYWYRQTLGQGPEFLTYFQNEAQLEKSRLLSDRFSAERPKGSFSTLEIQRTEQGDSAMYLCASSFDDGRHSGANVLTFGAGSRLTVL.

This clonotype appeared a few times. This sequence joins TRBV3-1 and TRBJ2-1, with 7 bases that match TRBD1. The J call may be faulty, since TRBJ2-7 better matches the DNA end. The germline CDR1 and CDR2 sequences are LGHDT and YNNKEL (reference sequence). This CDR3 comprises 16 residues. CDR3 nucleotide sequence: TGTGCCAGCAGCCACGGAGACAGGGCCGCCTACAATGAGCAGTACTTC. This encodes CASSHGDRAAYNEQYF.

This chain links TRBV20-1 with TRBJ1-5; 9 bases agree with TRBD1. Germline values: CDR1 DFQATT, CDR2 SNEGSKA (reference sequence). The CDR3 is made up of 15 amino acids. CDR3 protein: CSAKQGAVNNQPQHF. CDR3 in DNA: TGCAGCGCAAAACAGGGGGCGGTCAACAATCAGCCCCAGCATTTT.

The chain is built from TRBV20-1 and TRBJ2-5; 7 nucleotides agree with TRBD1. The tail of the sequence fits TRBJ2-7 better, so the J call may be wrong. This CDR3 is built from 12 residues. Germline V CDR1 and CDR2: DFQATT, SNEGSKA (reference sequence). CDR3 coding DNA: TGCAGTGCCGAGACAGGGAGAGACGAGCAGTACTTC. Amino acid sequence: CSAETGRDEQYF.

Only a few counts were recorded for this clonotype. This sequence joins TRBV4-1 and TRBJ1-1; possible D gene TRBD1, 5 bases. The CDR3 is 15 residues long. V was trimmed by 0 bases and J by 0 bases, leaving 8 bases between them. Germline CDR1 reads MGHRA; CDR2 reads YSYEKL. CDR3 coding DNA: TGCGCCAGCAGCCAAGAACTGGGGCTGAACACTGAAGCTTTCTTT. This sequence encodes CASSQELGLNTEAFF.

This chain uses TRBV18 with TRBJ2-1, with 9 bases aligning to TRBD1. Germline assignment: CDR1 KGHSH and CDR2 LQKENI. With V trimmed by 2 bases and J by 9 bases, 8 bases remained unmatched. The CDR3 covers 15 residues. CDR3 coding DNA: TGTGCCAGCTCACCAGGGACAGGGTCTTACGGTGAGCAGTTCTTC. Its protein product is CASSPGTGSYGEQFF.

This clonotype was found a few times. The CDR3 DNA reads as TGTGCCAGCAGTTTCTCTGGGTTGAACACTGAAGCTTTCTTT. It yields the protein CASSFSGLNTEAFF. The gene calls are TRBV12-3 or TRBV12-4 and TRBJ1-1; D is ambiguous. The CDR3 is 14 amino acids. Trimming pared 3 bases from V and 0 bases from J, leaving 8 bases between.

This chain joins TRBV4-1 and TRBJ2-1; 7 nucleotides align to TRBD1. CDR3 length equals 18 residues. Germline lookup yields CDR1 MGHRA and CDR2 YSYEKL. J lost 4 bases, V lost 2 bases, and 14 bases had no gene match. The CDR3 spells CASSQRRDSANEYNEQFF. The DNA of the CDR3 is TGCGCCAGCAGCCAAAGACGGGACAGTGCCAACGAGTACAATGAGCAGTTCTTC.

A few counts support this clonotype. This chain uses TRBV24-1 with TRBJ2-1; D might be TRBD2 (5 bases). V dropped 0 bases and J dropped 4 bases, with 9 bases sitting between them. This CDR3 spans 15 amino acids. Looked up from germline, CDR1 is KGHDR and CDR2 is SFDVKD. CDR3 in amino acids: CATSDLSDYYNEQFF. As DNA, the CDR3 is TGTGCCACCAGTGATTTGAGCGACTATTACAATGAGCAGTTCTTC.

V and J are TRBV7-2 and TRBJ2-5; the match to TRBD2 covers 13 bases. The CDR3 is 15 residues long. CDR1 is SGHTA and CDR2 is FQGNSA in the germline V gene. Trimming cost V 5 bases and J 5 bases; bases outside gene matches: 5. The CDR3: CASSRGGLAGETQYF. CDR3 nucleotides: TGTGCCAGCAGCCGCGGGGGACTAGCGGGGGAGACCCAGTACTTC.

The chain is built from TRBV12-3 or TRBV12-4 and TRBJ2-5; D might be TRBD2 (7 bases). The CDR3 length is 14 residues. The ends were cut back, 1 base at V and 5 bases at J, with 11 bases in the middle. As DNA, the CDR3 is TGTGCCAGCAGTTTAGGGGGGGGCTTTGAGACCCAGTACTTC. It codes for CASSLGGGFETQYF.

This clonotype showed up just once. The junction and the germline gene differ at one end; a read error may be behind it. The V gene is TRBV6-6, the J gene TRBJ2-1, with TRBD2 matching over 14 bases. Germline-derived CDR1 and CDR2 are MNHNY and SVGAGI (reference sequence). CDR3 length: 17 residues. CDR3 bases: TGTGCCAGCAGTCAACGGACTAGCGGGGGGCCCTACGATGAGCAGTTCTTC. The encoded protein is CASSQRTSGGPYDEQFF.

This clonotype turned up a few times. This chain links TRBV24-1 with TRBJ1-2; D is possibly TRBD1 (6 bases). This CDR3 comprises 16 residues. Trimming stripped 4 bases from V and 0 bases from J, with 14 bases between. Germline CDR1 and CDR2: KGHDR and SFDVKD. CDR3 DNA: TGTGCCACCAGTGACGATCGACAGGCGTCTAACTATGGCTACACCTTC. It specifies CATSDDRQASNYGYTF.

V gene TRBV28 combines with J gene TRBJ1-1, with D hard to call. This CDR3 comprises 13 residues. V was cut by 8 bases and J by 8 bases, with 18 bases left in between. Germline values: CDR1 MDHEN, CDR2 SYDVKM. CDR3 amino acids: CASGFVALGEAFF. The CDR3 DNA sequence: TGTGCCAGCGGGTTCGTGGCCCTCGGGGAAGCTTTCTTT.

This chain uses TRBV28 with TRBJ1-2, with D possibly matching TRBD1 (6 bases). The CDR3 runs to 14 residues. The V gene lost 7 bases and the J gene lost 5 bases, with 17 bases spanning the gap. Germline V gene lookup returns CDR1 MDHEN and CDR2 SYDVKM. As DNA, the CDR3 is TGTGCCAGCACCCTAACAGTGGGGGCGTATGGCTACACCTTC. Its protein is CASTLTVGAYGYTF.

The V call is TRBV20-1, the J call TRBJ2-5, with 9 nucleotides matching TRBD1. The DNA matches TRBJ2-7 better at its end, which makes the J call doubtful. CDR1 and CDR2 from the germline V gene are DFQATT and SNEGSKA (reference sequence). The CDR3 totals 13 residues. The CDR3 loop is CSARTGGAYEQYF. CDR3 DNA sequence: TGCAGTGCTAGGACAGGGGGGGCCTACGAGCAGTACTTC.

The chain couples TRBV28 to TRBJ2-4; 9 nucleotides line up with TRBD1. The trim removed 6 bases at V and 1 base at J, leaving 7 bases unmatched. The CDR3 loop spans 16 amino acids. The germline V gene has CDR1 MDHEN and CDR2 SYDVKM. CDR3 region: CASSKTGGWAKNIQYF. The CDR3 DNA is TGTGCCAGCAGCAAGACAGGGGGGTGGGCCAAAAACATTCAGTACTTC.

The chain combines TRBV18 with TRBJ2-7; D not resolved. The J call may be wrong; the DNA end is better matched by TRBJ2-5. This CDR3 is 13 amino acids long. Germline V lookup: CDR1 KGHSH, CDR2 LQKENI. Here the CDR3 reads CASSPGDGETQYF. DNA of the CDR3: TGTGCCAGCTCACCAGGGGATGGCGAGACCCAGTACTTC.

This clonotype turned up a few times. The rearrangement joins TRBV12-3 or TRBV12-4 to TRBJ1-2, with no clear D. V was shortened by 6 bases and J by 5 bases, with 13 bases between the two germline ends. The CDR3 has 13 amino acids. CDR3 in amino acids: CASSPGRPYGYTF. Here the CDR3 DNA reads TGTGCCAGCAGCCCCGGACGCCCTTATGGCTACACCTTC.

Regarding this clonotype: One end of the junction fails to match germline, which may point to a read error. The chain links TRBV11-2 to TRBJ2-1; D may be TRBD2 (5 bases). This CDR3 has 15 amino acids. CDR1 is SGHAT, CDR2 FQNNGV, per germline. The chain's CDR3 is CTSSLDSGRWDEQFF. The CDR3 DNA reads TGTACCAGCAGCTTAGATTCGGGGAGATGGGATGAGCAGTTCTTC.

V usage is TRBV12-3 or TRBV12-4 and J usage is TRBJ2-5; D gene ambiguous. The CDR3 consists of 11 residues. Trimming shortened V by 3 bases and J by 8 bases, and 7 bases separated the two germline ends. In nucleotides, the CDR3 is TGTGCCAGCAGTTTGGGCAGTACCCAGTACTTC. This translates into CASSLGSTQYF.

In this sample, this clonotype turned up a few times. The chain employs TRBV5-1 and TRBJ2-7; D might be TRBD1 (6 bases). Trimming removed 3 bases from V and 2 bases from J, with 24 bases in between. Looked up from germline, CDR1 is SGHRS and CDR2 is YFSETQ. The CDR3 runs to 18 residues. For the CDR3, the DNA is TGCGCCAGCAGCTGGGGCGGCGGAGATGACAGGTATACCTACGAGCAGTACTTC. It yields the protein CASSWGGGDDRYTYEQYF.